Each of the 21 T cell receptor beta chains below was sequenced from the same sample in a study of shared T cell receptors in the human thymus. TCRdb's table, derived via immunoSEQ multiplex PCR, lists solely in-frame clones and lacks some. Of over 450,000 clones in the sample, 75% to 85% were seen once. These data were also reused for a study on human thymus T cells.

The source material was thymocytes. These receptors were obtained from a boy under two years old with a congenital heart defect.

The rearrangement uses TRBV14 and TRBJ2-7; 7 bases line up with TRBD2. CDR1 is SGHDN and CDR2 is FVKESK in the germline V gene. The CDR3 has 16 amino acids. J lost 2 bases, V lost 3 bases, and 10 bases had no gene match. The CDR3, as DNA: TGTGCCAGCAGCCACCCGGGGACTACCACAACCTACGAGCAGTACTTC. The encoded protein is CASSHPGTTTTYEQYF. The variable domain in full, completed from reference TRBV14 and TRBJ2-7, reads EAGVTQFPSHSVIEKGQTVTLRCDPISGHDNLYWYRRVMGKEIKFLLHFVKESKQDESGMPNNRFLAERTGGTYSTLKVQPAELEDSGVYFCASSHPGTTTTYEQYFGPGTRLTVT.

Details on this clone: The sample carries other DNA sequences with the same CDR3. The chain recombines TRBV6-6 with TRBJ1-5; D is possibly TRBD1 (6 bases). The V and J ends lost 2 bases and 7 bases respectively, with 12 bases between them. The CDR3 is 14 residues long. Germline CDR1 and CDR2: MNHNY and SVGAGI (reference sequence). CDR3 in DNA: TGTGCCAGCAGTTACGAGGGGGGGGACCAGCCCCAGCATTTT. It yields the protein CASSYEGGDQPQHF.

The chain links TRBV28 to TRBJ2-7; D may be TRBD2 (5 bases). The length of the CDR3 is 15 residues. Germline V CDR1 and CDR2: MDHEN, SYDVKM. The V end lost 6 bases, the J end lost 6 bases, and 21 bases lay between the germline ends. The CDR3 DNA is TGTGCCAGCAGCCGACTACCCAATTCGCACGCCGAGCAGTACTTC. Translated, it gives CASSRLPNSHAEQYF.

The chain employs TRBV15 and TRBJ2-7, with 9 positions matching TRBD1. The V segment lost 5 bases and the J segment 7 bases; nucleotides outside the gene matches: 9. This CDR3 spans 14 amino acids. Germline CDR1 and CDR2: LNHNV and YYDKDF (reference sequence). The CDR3 spells CATSFRDRDREQYF. CDR3 in DNA: TGTGCCACCAGCTTCCGGGACAGGGATCGAGAGCAGTACTTC.

V usage is TRBV7-9 and J usage is TRBJ2-7; TRBD2 agrees at 7 bases. The trim removed 4 bases at V and 3 bases at J, leaving 15 bases unmatched. The CDR3 sequence is 17 residues long. Per the germline V gene, CDR1 is SEHNR and CDR2 is FQNEAQ (reference sequence). Here the CDR3 DNA reads TGTGCCAGCAGCTATTCTCTAGCGGACCGGGGCCTCTACGAGCAGTACTTC. It yields the protein CASSYSLADRGLYEQYF.

V and J are TRBV28 and TRBJ1-4; 12 nucleotides line up with TRBD1. CDR1 and CDR2 (germline): MDHEN, SYDVKM. This CDR3 region has 17 residues. With 5 bases clipped from V and 5 bases from J, the junction kept 9 bases outside the gene matches. CDR3 loop: CASSPLGTGGRNEKLFF. The CDR3 region has the DNA TGTGCCAGCAGTCCCCTCGGGACAGGGGGCCGGAATGAAAAACTGTTTTTT.

The chain employs TRBV4-3 and TRBJ1-1; 7 bases align to TRBD1. V shed 0 bases, J shed 1 base, and the junction held 5 bases outside the gene matches. Germline CDR1 and CDR2: LGHNA and YSLEER. The CDR3 runs to 16 residues. The chain's CDR3 is CASSQDSGGRNTEAFF. In DNA, the CDR3 is TGCGCCAGCAGCCAAGATTCAGGGGGGAGGAACACTGAAGCTTTCTTT.

This clone was recorded a few times. This rearrangement joins TRBV5-4 to TRBJ2-7; TRBD1 aligns across 9 bases. Germline lookup yields CDR1 SGHNT and CDR2 YYREEE (reference sequence). This CDR3 has 14 residues. V shed 3 bases and J 10 bases; nucleotides not matched to a gene: 11. In DNA, the CDR3 is TGTGCCAGCAGCTCGGACAGGGGTTTGAGGGATCAGTACTTC. Translating it yields CASSSDRGLRDQYF.

V gene TRBV5-6 combines with J gene TRBJ1-4; 10 bases align to TRBD1. This CDR3 has 14 residues. Unmatched junction bases numbered 1, after V lost 4 bases and J lost 4 bases. The germline V gene encodes CDR1 SGHDT and CDR2 YYEEEE. The CDR3 DNA follows: TGTGCCAGCAGCGGGACAGGGGTTAATGAAAAACTGTTTTTT. The encoded protein is CASSGTGVNEKLFF. Supplemented by reference TRBV5-6 and TRBJ1-4, the full variable domain reads DAGVTQSPTHLIKTRGQQVTLRCSPKSGHDTVSWYQQALGQGPQFIFQYYEEEERQRGNFPDRFSGHQFPNYSSELNVNALLLGDSALYLCASSGTGVNEKLFFGSGTQLSVL.

This chain joins TRBV28 and TRBJ1-1, with 7 bases that match TRBD1. After removal of 4 bases from V and 3 bases from J, the junction contained 5 bases not matched to a gene. Germline V gene lookup returns CDR1 MDHEN and CDR2 SYDVKM. There are 14 residues in the CDR3. The CDR3 loop reads CASSSGTEHTEAFF. DNA for the CDR3: TGTGCCAGCAGTTCGGGGACAGAACACACTGAAGCTTTCTTT.

This chain links TRBV25-1 with TRBJ2-7; the D gene is possibly TRBD2 (5 bases). The germline CDR1 and CDR2 sequences are MGHDK and SYGVNS. The CDR3 is 12 residues long. Trimming took off 6 bases at V and 3 bases at J, with 9 bases between the two ends. The CDR3 protein is CASRGSDYEQYF. CDR3 nucleotide sequence: TGTGCCAGCAGGGGGAGTGACTACGAGCAGTACTTC.

The chain carries TRBV4-3 and TRBJ2-1, with 9 bases fitting TRBD2. This CDR3 is 16 amino acids long. Germline loops: CDR1 LGHNA, CDR2 YSLEER. V shed 3 bases and J 3 bases; nucleotides not matched to a gene: 6. CDR3 residues: CASSHSSGSDYNEQFF. CDR3 in DNA: TGCGCCAGCAGCCATAGTAGCGGGAGCGACTACAATGAGCAGTTCTTC.

This sequence joins TRBV7-2 and TRBJ1-2, with TRBD1 matching 7 bases. V lost 5 bases and J lost 5; bases outside the gene matches: 8. The CDR3 is 14 amino acids. In germline, CDR1 is SGHTA, CDR2 FQGNSA. In nucleotides, the CDR3 is TGTGCCAGCAGCCCCGCAGGGGGTTATTATGGCTACACCTTC. It encodes CASSPAGGYYGYTF.

This clone was counted a single time. V and J are TRBV29-1 and TRBJ2-7; 7 nucleotides agree with TRBD1. The trim removed 5 bases at V and 2 bases at J, leaving 6 bases unmatched. Germline V gives CDR1 SQVTM, CDR2 ANQGSEA. The CDR3 covers 13 residues. Here the CDR3 DNA reads TGCAGCGTTATACAGGGGAAACCCTACGAGCAGTACTTC. Translating gives CSVIQGKPYEQYF.

The chain is built from TRBV28 and TRBJ2-3; D possibly corresponds to TRBD1 (6 bases). Trimming stripped 2 bases from V and 2 bases from J, with 8 bases between. The CDR3 consists of 14 residues. The germline CDR1 and CDR2 sequences are MDHEN and SYDVKM. CDR3 protein: CASSLRQDTDTQYF. The CDR3 DNA sequence: TGTGCCAGCAGTTTAAGACAGGACACAGATACGCAGTATTTT.

This clone was picked up a small number of times. CDR3: CASGAGYNEQFF. The CDR3, as DNA: TGTGCCAGCGGTGCGGGCTACAATGAGCAGTTCTTC. The chain recombines TRBV5-4 with TRBJ2-1; the D gene is possibly TRBD2 (5 bases). The CDR3 has 12 amino acids. V gave up 7 bases and J gave up 3 bases, with 8 bases separating them. In germline, CDR1 is SGHNT, CDR2 YYREEE (reference sequence).

The rearrangement links TRBV5-6 to TRBJ2-7; 10 bases fit TRBD2. This CDR3 has 14 residues. Germline CDR1 and CDR2: SGHDT and YYEEEE. V dropped 1 base and J dropped 6; count of bases not matched to a gene: 4. The CDR3 sequence: CASSLKVAGGEQYF. Written as DNA, the CDR3 is TGTGCCAGCAGCTTGAAGGTAGCGGGAGGCGAGCAGTACTTC.

The sample holds one count of this clone. The genes are TRBV6-6 and TRBJ2-1; 7 bases fit TRBD2. Per the germline V gene, CDR1 is MNHNY and CDR2 is SVGAGI (reference sequence). This CDR3 has 15 residues. V gave up 5 bases and J gave up 0 bases; unmatched junction bases: 4. The CDR3 DNA sequence: TGTGCCAGCAGTGTCCGGACTAGCTCCTACAATGAGCAGTTCTTC. Its translation: CASSVRTSSYNEQFF.

The rearrangement uses TRBV19 and TRBJ1-2; 7 bases align to TRBD1. Germline V gene data show CDR1 as LNHDA and CDR2 as SQIVND (reference sequence). This CDR3 has 15 amino acids. V dropped 1 base and J dropped 7; count of bases not matched to a gene: 9. The CDR3 here is CASSIVEAGGTGYTF. The CDR3 nucleotides are TGTGCCAGTAGTATAGTGGAGGCAGGGGGAACTGGCTACACCTTC.

The chain employs TRBV6-6 and TRBJ2-3; D is perhaps TRBD2 (5 bases). This CDR3 is 16 amino acids long. Trimming removed 6 bases from V and 1 base from J, with 17 bases in between. Germline loops: CDR1 MNHNY, CDR2 SVGAGI (reference sequence). The CDR3 loop reads CASSSPGNPGTDTQYF. The CDR3 DNA reads TGTGCCAGCAGCTCCCCGGGGAATCCTGGCACAGATACGCAGTATTTT.

The chain links TRBV5-6 to TRBJ1-5, with D unresolved. The ends were cut back, 0 bases at V and 8 bases at J, with 6 bases in the middle. There are 12 residues in the CDR3. From germline, CDR1 is SGHDT and CDR2 YYEEEE. The CDR3, as DNA: TGTGCCAGCAGCTTGGGAGGAGAGCCCCAGCATTTT. Its protein is CASSLGGEPQHF. Full variable domain (outside the CDR3, taken from reference TRBV5-6 and TRBJ1-5): DAGVTQSPTHLIKTRGQQVTLRCSPKSGHDTVSWYQQALGQGPQFIFQYYEEEERQRGNFPDRFSGHQFPNYSSELNVNALLLGDSALYLCASSLGGEPQHFGDGTRLSIL.